One sample yielded the 2 T cell receptor beta chains listed below, sequenced in a study of pediatric ulcerative colitis. Rectal tissue came from one to two pinch biopsies taken at colonoscopy. Clones were read by immunoSEQ multiplex PCR, and TCRdb kept only the in-frame ones, dropping some. The table has 36,000 or so clones, 60% to 75% seen once. Sequencing input: gut tissue. The receptor source for this set is a boy aged 5-17 years with moderate ulcerative colitis.

The chain uses TRBV14 and TRBJ2-1; TRBD1 is a possible D gene (5 bases). The CDR3 covers 15 residues. Looked up from germline, CDR1 is SGHDN and CDR2 is FVKESK. Trimming left V 5 bases short and J 10 bases short, with 21 bases between. Here the CDR3 reads CASSILGAGNGEQFF. The DNA for the CDR3 is TGTGCCAGCAGCATCCTAGGGGCCGGCAATGGGGAGCAGTTCTTC.

The V call is TRBV4-2, the J call TRBJ2-3; 7 bases agree with TRBD1. The CDR3 is made up of 14 amino acids. CDR1 is LGHNA, CDR2 YNFKEQ, per germline. The trim removed 6 bases at V and 4 bases at J, leaving 7 bases unmatched. The CDR3 reads CASRKGGESDTQYF. As DNA, the CDR3 is TGTGCCAGCAGAAAAGGGGGCGAGTCAGATACGCAGTATTTT.